The present entry profiles one T cell receptor (beta chain) with its context. What it binds is unknown. This CDR3 has 18 residues. Germline values: CDR1 SGHTA, CDR2 FQGTGA. With 1 base clipped from V and 1 base from J, the junction kept 5 bases outside the gene matches. From 15-18 subjects, each sequencing run yielded over 190 million TCR-beta sequences. In TCRdb, the 5' RACE reads were re-called with MiXCR into one record per CDR3 protein. The table lists tens of thousands of distinct CDR3 sequences, 10% of them singletons. These data belong to a study of neurological immune-mediated disorders. Points from the study as a whole: The expanded clones of different subjects shared no CDR3 amino acid sequences (suggesting private repertoires in all groups). Expansion of TCR clones was greatest in HTLV-1-associated myelopathy and smallest in multiple sclerosis, where it fell below that of healthy controls.

The chain carries TRBV7-3 and TRBJ2-6; 9 bases match TRBD1. The sample consisted of PBMCs. This TCR was sampled from a woman aged 40 to 50 with HTLV-1-associated myelopathy (HAM/TSP). The CDR3 DNA sequence: TGTGCCAGCAGCTTAATTCTGGACAGGGGTTCTGGGGCCAACGTCCTGACTTTC. It yields the protein CASSLILDRGSGANVLTF.